This T cell receptor beta chain was recovered during a study of T cell repertoires in cytomegalovirus infection. About the study: In public TCR beta signatures, there were indications of both CMV infection and matching HLA type.

Each CDR3 protein gets one entry after TCRdb re-called the reads with MiXCR. The table includes fewer than 550,000 distinct CDR3 sequences, about 11% detected once. Trimming pared 6 bases from V and 5 bases from J, leaving 19 bases between. The germline V gene encodes CDR1 MDHEN and CDR2 SYDVKM. This CDR3 region has 15 residues. Sequenced sample: PBMCs. The gene calls are TRBV28 and TRBJ1-2; no definite D call. The receptor's source is a human donor in good health (CMV status not recorded). Some clones in this sample may be carry-over from other donors' samples. The CDR3 reads CASRQVSDGIYGYTF. The CDR3 nucleotides are TGTGCCAGCAGACAAGTCTCGGACGGAATTTATGGCTACACCTTC.